The 17 T cell receptor beta chains in this list originate from one sample, sequenced in a study of blood T cell repertoires in COVID-19. The data were produced by immunoSEQ multiplex PCR, yet TCRdb's version contains in-frame clones alone and is incomplete. The sample holds 300,000 to 400,000 clones, 85% to 90% seen once. The specimen was peripheral blood. Source of these receptors: a woman between 70 and 85 years old with COVID-19, enrolled during active disease.

This clone was recorded once. This chain links TRBV6-5 with TRBJ1-2; tentative D call: TRBD1 (5 bases). With 9 bases removed from V and 4 bases from J, the gap between germline ends came to 15 bases. The CDR3 is 13 amino acids. CDR1 is MNHEY and CDR2 is SVGAGI in the germline V gene. CDR3 residues: CASQPQGGYGYTF. The CDR3 DNA follows: TGTGCCAGTCAACCTCAGGGAGGCTATGGCTACACCTTC.

The rearrangement uses TRBV6-2 or TRBV6-3 and TRBJ2-1, with TRBD2 identical over 8 bases. Trimming at V came to 1 base and at J to 5 bases, leaving 1 base not matched to a gene. The germline V gene has CDR1 MNHEY and CDR2 SVGEGT. This CDR3 contains 14 residues. CDR3 region: CASSYLAGNNEQFF. In DNA form, the CDR3 reads TGTGCCAGCAGTTACTTAGCGGGGAACAATGAGCAGTTCTTC.

In regard to this clone: This same CDR3 is encoded by further DNA sequences in the sample. The chain uses TRBV6-5 and TRBJ1-2, with D unclear. V lost 0 bases, J lost 0 bases, and 5 bases lay in between. The CDR3 has 14 residues. CDR1 MNHEY and CDR2 SVGAGI come from the germline V gene. The DNA of the CDR3 is TGTGCCAGCAGTTACTCCGCTACTAACTATGGCTACACCTTC. Its translation is CASSYSATNYGYTF.

This rearrangement joins TRBV6-5 to TRBJ2-7, with TRBD1 identical over 7 bases. CDR1 and CDR2 from the germline V gene are MNHEY and SVGAGI. Unmatched junction bases numbered 4, after V lost 5 bases and J lost 0 bases. The length of the CDR3 is 14 residues. Written as DNA, the CDR3 is TGTGCCAGCAGTCCCCGGGACAGCTCCTACGAGCAGTACTTC. This codes for CASSPRDSSYEQYF.

The chain joins TRBV28 to TRBJ1-3, with unresolved D. The germline gives CDR1 MDHEN, CDR2 SYDVKM. The CDR3 totals 14 residues. V lost 5 bases, J lost 4 bases, and 12 bases lay in between. The CDR3 spells CASSKSSTGNTIYF. As DNA, the CDR3 is TGTGCCAGCAGTAAGAGTTCAACCGGAAACACCATATATTTT.

V and J are TRBV7-2 and TRBJ1-1; 9 bases line up with TRBD1. Germline V gene sequence: CDR1 SGHTA, CDR2 FQGNSA. The V segment lost 7 bases and the J segment 4 bases; nucleotides outside the gene matches: 7. CDR3 size: 14 residues. CDR3 nucleotides: TGTGCCAGCAAGGGACAGGGAGAATTCACTGAAGCTTTCTTT. This encodes CASKGQGEFTEAFF.

The rearrangement joins TRBV24-1 to TRBJ1-1; D possibly corresponds to TRBD1 (6 bases). Germline CDR1 and CDR2: KGHDR and SFDVKD. The CDR3 is 13 residues long. The V end lost 9 bases, the J end lost 1 base, and 11 bases lay between the germline ends. The CDR3 region is CATFNRANTEAFF. The CDR3 nucleotides read TGTGCCACCTTTAACAGGGCGAACACTGAAGCTTTCTTT.

The genes are TRBV9 and TRBJ2-3; D gene ambiguous. Trimming removed 4 bases from V and 3 bases from J, with 12 bases in between. The CDR3 sequence is 14 residues long. The V gene's germline CDR1 is SGDLS and CDR2 YYNGEE. The CDR3 protein is CASSPSKWTDTQYF. The CDR3 nucleotides read TGTGCCAGCAGCCCGAGTAAATGGACAGATACGCAGTATTTT.

The gene calls are TRBV2 and TRBJ1-3; the D is unclear. Germline CDR1 SNHLY, CDR2 FYNNEI. V shed 7 bases and J shed 4 bases, with 14 bases lying between them. The CDR3 is made up of 14 amino acids. For the CDR3, the DNA is TGTGCCAGCAATCGGGTTGGAGGCGGAAACACCATATATTTT. Amino acids: CASNRVGGGNTIYF.

This chain links TRBV24-1 with TRBJ2-3, with D perhaps TRBD1 (5 bases). Trimming took off 3 bases at V and 2 bases at J, with 8 bases between the two ends. The V gene's germline CDR1 is KGHDR and CDR2 SFDVKD. The length of the CDR3 is 14 residues. Here the CDR3 DNA reads TGTGCCACCAGTGATGCAGGGTACACAGATACGCAGTATTTT. Amino acid sequence: CATSDAGYTDTQYF.

This clone appeared a few times. V is TRBV4-1 and J is TRBJ2-7; 7 positions match TRBD1. This CDR3 comprises 13 residues. CDR1 MGHRA and CDR2 YSYEKL come from the germline V gene. The V segment lost 4 bases and the J segment 3 bases; nucleotides outside the gene matches: 3. CDR3 in DNA: TGCGCCAGCAGCCCGGACAGGAACTACGAGCAGTACTTC. It yields the protein CASSPDRNYEQYF.

This clone appeared a single time. The chain is built from TRBV7-2 and TRBJ1-4; D perhaps matches TRBD1 (5 bases). The V and J ends lost 5 bases and 6 bases respectively, with 13 bases between them. The V gene's germline CDR1 is SGHTA and CDR2 FQGNSA. The CDR3 runs 14 residues. The CDR3 loop is CASSPRGYDEKLFF. The CDR3 DNA sequence: TGTGCCAGCAGCCCTAGGGGATATGATGAAAAACTGTTTTTT.

The CDR3 loop is CASSAGVSTNEKLFF. The CDR3, as DNA: TGTGCCAGCAGCGCAGGGGTTTCAACTAATGAAAAACTGTTTTTT. The chain combines TRBV9 with TRBJ1-4; a possible D gene is TRBD1 (6 bases). The V end lost 3 bases, the J end lost 0 bases, and 9 bases lay between the germline ends. The CDR3 totals 15 residues. The germline V gene encodes CDR1 SGDLS and CDR2 YYNGEE.

The count of this clone is one. The rearrangement joins TRBV2 to TRBJ2-1; 11 bases line up with TRBD2. CDR3 length equals 17 residues. V was pared by 7 bases and J by 1 base, with 9 bases of the junction left unmatched. CDR1 is SNHLY and CDR2 is FYNNEI in the germline V gene. Written as DNA, the CDR3 is TGTGCCAGCAAAGAGACTAGCGGGGTCCAATCCTACAATGAGCAGTTCTTC. This translates into CASKETSGVQSYNEQFF.

In this sample, this clone turned up once. This chain links TRBV28 with TRBJ1-2; no definite D call. Germline V gives CDR1 MDHEN, CDR2 SYDVKM. V lost 3 bases and J 4 bases, leaving 9 bases between the germline ends. The CDR3 spans 13 residues. Here the CDR3 DNA reads TGTGCCAGCAGTTTCCAGGATTCCTATGGCTACACCTTC. Amino acids: CASSFQDSYGYTF.

The chain links TRBV6-5 to TRBJ2-5; 7 bases fit TRBD2. V was clipped by 0 bases and J by 2 bases; unmatched bases: 3. Germline lookup yields CDR1 MNHEY and CDR2 SVGAGI. This CDR3 has 15 amino acids. The CDR3 DNA is TGTGCCAGCAGTTACTCCTGGGGGGGTCAAGAGACCCAGTACTTC. Amino acid sequence: CASSYSWGGQETQYF.

The chain combines TRBV11-2 with TRBJ1-2, with 11 nucleotides matching TRBD1. Germline assignment: CDR1 SGHAT and CDR2 FQNNGV. The CDR3 totals 15 residues. With V trimmed by 2 bases and J by 8 bases, 7 bases remained unmatched. The CDR3 DNA is TGTGCCAGCAGCTTATTAGGACAGGGGGCAGGAGGCTACACCTTC. Protein: CASSLLGQGAGGYTF.